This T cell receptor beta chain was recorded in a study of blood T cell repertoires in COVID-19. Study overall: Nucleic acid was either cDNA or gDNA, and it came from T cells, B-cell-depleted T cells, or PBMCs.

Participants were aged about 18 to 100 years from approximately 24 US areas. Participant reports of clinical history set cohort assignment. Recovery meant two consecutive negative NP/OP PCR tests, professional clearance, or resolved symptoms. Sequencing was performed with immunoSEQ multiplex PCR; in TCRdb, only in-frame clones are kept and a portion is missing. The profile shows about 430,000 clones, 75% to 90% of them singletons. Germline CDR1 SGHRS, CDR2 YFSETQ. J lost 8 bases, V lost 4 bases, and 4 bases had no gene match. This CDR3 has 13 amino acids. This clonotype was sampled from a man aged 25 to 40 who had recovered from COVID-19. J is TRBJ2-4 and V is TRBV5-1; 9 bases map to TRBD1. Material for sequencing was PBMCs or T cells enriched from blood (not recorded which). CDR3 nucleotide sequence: TGCGCCAGCAGCCCCGACAGGGGGTACATTCAGTACTTC. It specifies CASSPDRGYIQYF.